This T cell receptor beta chain was identified in a study of blood T cell repertoires in COVID-19. TCRdb's table, derived via immunoSEQ multiplex PCR, lists solely in-frame clones and lacks some. The profile shows roughly 300,000 clones, more than 75% of them singletons. Germline V gene sequence: CDR1 SNHLY, CDR2 FYNNEI. There are 13 residues in the CDR3. J gave up 1 base and V 4 bases, and 1 base lay outside the gene matches. Recovery among Cohort 3 donors was established by two negative PCRs, clearance, or symptom resolution. The table lists this clone with a few counts. The TCR sequence derives from a woman aged 18-29 years who had recovered from COVID-19. The specimen sequenced was PBMCs or T cells enriched from blood (not recorded which). The chain is built from TRBV2 and TRBJ2-7; 7 bases align to TRBD1. The CDR3, as DNA: TGTGCCAGCAGTGTGACAGGGTCCTACGAGCAGTACTTC. It translates to CASSVTGSYEQYF.